The present entry profiles one TCR beta chain with its context. Only a few counts were recorded for this clonotype. Its antigen remains unidentified. One base away there is no much larger clone; base qualities are not given. This record comes from a study of T cells in Graves' hyperthyroidism and ophthalmopathy (dated by TCRdb to about 2019). Study-wide context: Peripheral blood was sampled at the time of initial diagnosis, prior to any treatment. TCR V-J signatures able to tell the groups apart were searched for in a discovery cohort of some 97 patients, of whom about 40 had Graves' ophthalmopathy and 57 had stable Graves' hyperthyroidism. Prospective prediction of ophthalmopathy was tested in an independent validation cohort of fewer than 20 hyperthyroidism patients and 15 to 17 patients who later progressed to ophthalmopathy. The 75 to 100 discovery patients were randomly split 7:3 into training and test sets. Thyroid tissue and blood T-cell repertoires from six Graves' hyperthyroidism patients were also compared in the study. Following sampling, methimazole starting at 30 mg daily was given to hyperthyroidism patients, and high-dose intravenous methylprednisolone was given to ophthalmopathy patients. TCR Vbeta CDR3 sequencing of 120 to 150 peripheral blood samples (under 45 ophthalmopathy, 75 hyperthyroidism and approximately 17 progressor patients) is reported in the paper.

What the study reported, not specific to this receptor: A 13 V-J signature model separated ophthalmopathy from stable hyperthyroidism, with 87.88% sensitivity and roughly 82% specificity in cross-validation and 80%/75% in testing. Blood samples also contained most of the expanded thyroid clonotypes (frequency above 0.001), which suggests that blood repertoires may reflect thyroid immune responses. No statistical method was used to fix the sample size in advance, and group allocation was not hidden from the investigators. During validation, the model predicted progression to ophthalmopathy a median of approximately six months ahead of onset, with roughly 65% sensitivity and almost 75% specificity.

Amplification of TCR beta CDR3 regions was carried out from RNA transcripts. A first-round RT-PCR of the TCR CDR3 used the HTBI primer set with the Qiagen OneStep RT-PCR kit. Libraries were constructed in a second round of multiplex PCR, after which size selection and purification were performed. Libraries were sequenced paired-end with 100 bp reads on an Illumina HiSeq2000. Per the source publication's procedure: SOAPnuke was used to process the raw data, removing reads that contained adapters or uncalled bases, had a mean Phred below 15, or lacked an exact match to the constant primer or identifier. COPE v1.2.5 was used to merge the high-quality paired reads, and each unique nucleotide sequence was defined as a clonotype. MiTCR v1.1 was used to align clonotypes to the IMGT TRBV, TRBD and TRBJ reference segments. The analysis was restricted to V-J combinations with a frequency above 0.0001, which together covered 98% to 99.2% of the repertoires. The TCS score was defined as F50 (clonal expansion) divided by E x V (chaos), with BLOSUM62-based TCRdist calculated between CDR3 peptides within each V-J. Welch's t-statistics and random forest reduced roughly 500 V-J features to 10 to 15, which were used in a naive Bayes classifier (R e1071). TCRdb reran the public reads through fastp at Q25 and MiXCR, keeping productive beta chains. Each entry merges the rows of one CDR3 protein and shows their most common DNA and genes. The V and J calls shown here were made by TCRdb, not taken from the authors' results. Within this sample are some 700,000 distinct CDR3 sequences, with 17% of them counted one time only. The ten largest clones represent 15% of the sample.

Graves' hyperthyroidism was defined as stable when no progression to ophthalmopathy occurred over 18 months of follow-up. The hyperthyroidism patients were between 18 and 65 years old and newly diagnosed, with a disease duration of less than 2 months. The study excluded patients with uncontrolled infections, other autoimmune diseases, pregnancy or lactation. Diagnoses relied on clinical symptoms, serum thyroxine and TRAb, thyroid ultrasound and orbital computed tomography. PBMCs were separated from roughly 9.3 ml of fresh peripheral blood using Ficoll-Paque density gradient centrifugation. Total RNA was extracted with Trizol reagent, and quality was checked on an Agilent 2100 Bioanalyzer. This receptor was identified in a man aged 45-60 years with Graves' hyperthyroidism. The sample taken for sequencing was blood.

The DNA sequence is TGTGCCAGCAGTGAAGTGTCTAGCGGGAGTTACGAGCAGTACTTC. Its protein product is CASSEVSSGSYEQYF. The chain is made from TRBV6-1 and TRBJ2-7, with 10 bases in between that match TRBD2. V trim: 1 base; J trim: 4 bases; unmatched bases: 4. Based on the germline V gene, the CDR1 and CDR2 sequences are MNHNS and SASEGT. Including the terminal cysteine and phenylalanine, the CDR3 comprises 15 residues. Just the 45-base CDR3 DNA is kept, in frame starting at base 1.